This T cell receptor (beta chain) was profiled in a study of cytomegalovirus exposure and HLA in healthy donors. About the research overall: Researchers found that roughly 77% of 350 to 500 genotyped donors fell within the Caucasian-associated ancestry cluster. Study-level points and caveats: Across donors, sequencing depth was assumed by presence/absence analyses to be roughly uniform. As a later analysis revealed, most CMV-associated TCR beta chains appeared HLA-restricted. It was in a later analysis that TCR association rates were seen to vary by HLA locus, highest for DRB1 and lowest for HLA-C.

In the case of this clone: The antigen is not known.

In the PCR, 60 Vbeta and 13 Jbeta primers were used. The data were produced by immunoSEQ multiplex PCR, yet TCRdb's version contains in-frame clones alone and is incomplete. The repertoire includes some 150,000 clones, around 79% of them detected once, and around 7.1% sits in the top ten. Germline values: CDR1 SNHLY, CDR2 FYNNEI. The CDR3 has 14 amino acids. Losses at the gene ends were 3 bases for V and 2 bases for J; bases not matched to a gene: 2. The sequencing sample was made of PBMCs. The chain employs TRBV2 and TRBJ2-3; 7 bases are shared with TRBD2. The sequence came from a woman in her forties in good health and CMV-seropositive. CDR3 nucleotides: TGTGCCAGCAGTGAGGGGGGGAACACAGATACGCAGTATTTT. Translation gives CASSEGGNTDTQYF.